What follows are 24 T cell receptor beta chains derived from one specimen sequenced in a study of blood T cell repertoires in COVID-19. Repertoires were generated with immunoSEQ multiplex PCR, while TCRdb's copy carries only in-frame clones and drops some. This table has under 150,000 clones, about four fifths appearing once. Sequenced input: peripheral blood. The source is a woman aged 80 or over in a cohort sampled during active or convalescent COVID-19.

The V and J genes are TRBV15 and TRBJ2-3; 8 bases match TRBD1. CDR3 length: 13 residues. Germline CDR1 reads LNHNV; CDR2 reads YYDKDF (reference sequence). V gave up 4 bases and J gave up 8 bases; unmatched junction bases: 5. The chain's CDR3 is CATSNRGIITQYF. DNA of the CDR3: TGTGCCACCAGCAACAGGGGGATAATTACGCAGTATTTT.

The CDR3 spells CASSLEPGGGADTQYF. The CDR3 nucleotides are TGTGCCAGCAGCTTAGAACCAGGGGGCGGGGCAGATACGCAGTATTTT. The chain combines TRBV11-2 with TRBJ2-3, with 8 positions matching TRBD1. Germline V gives CDR1 SGHAT, CDR2 FQNNGV. CDR3 length: 16 residues. J was trimmed by 4 bases and V by 0 bases; bases with no gene match: 6. Supplemented by reference TRBV11-2 and TRBJ2-3, the full variable domain reads EAGVAQSPRYKIIEKRQSVAFWCNPISGHATLYWYQQILGQGPKLLIQFQNNGVVDDSQLPKDRFSAERLKGVDSTLKIQPAKLEDSAVYLCASSLEPGGGADTQYFGPGTRLTVL.

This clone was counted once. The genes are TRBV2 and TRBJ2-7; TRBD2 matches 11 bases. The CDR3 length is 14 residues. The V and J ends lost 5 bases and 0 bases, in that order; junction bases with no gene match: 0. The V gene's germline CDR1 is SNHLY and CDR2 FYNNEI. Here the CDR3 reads CASSTSGSSYEQYF. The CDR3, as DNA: TGTGCCAGCAGTACTAGCGGGAGCTCCTACGAGCAGTACTTC.

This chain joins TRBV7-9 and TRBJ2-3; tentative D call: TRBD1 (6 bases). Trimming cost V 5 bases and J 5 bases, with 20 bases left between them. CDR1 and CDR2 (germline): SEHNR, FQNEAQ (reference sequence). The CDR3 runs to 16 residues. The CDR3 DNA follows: TGTGCCAGCAGCGCGCGGACAGTGTCACGAGGAGATACGCAGTATTTT. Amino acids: CASSARTVSRGDTQYF.

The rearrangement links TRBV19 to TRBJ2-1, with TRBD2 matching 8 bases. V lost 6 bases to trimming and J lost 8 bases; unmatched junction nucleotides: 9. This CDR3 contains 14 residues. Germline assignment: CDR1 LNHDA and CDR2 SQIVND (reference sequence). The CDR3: CASRPLAEYYEQFF. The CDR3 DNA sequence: TGTGCCAGTAGACCACTAGCGGAGTACTATGAGCAGTTCTTC.

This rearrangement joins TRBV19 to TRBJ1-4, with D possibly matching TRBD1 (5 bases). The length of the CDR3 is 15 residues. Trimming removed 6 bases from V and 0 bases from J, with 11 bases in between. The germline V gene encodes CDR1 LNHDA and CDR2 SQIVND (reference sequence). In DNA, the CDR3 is TGTGCCAGTAGGACGGGGGTCACAACTAATGAAAAACTGTTTTTT. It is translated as CASRTGVTTNEKLFF.

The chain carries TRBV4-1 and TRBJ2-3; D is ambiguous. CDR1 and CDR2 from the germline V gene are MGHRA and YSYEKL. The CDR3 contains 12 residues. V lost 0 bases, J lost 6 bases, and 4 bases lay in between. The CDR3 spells CASSQEADTQYF. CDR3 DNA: TGCGCCAGCAGCCAAGAAGCCGATACGCAGTATTTT.

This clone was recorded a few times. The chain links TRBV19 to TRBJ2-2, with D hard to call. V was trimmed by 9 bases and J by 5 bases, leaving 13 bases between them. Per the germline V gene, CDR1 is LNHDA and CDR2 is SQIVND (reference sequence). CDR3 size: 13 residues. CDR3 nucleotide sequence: TGTGCCAGCAACACGGGTTGGACCGGGGAGCTGTTTTTT. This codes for CASNTGWTGELFF.

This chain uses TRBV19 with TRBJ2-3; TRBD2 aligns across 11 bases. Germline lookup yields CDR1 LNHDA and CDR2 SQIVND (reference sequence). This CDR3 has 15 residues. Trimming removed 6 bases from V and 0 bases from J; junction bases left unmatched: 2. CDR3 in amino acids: CASRLAGGSTDTQYF. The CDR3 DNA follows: TGTGCCAGTAGGCTAGCGGGGGGAAGCACAGATACGCAGTATTTT.

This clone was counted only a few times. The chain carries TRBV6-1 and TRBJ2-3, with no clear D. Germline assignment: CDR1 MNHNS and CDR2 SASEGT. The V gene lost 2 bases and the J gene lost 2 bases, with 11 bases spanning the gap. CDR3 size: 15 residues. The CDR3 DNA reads TGTGCCAGCAGTGAACAGCGTACCCTCACAGATACGCAGTATTTT. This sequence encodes CASSEQRTLTDTQYF.

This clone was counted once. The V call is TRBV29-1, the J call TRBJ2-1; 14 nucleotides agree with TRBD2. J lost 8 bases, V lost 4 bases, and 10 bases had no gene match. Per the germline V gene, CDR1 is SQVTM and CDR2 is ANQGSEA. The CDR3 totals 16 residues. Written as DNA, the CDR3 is TGCAGCGTTGCTGGGACTAGCGGGGGCTCTCGGGATGAGCAGTTCTTC. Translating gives CSVAGTSGGSRDEQFF.

The CDR3 DNA reads as TGTGCCAGCAGCTTAACTCTCGGGGGAACTGGAAACACCATATATTTT. It specifies CASSLTLGGTGNTIYF. The chain has TRBV7-9 and TRBJ1-3, with D perhaps matching TRBD1 (5 bases). The V end was cut by 2 bases, the J end by 2 bases, with 13 bases between. This CDR3 comprises 16 residues. Germline lookup yields CDR1 SEHNR and CDR2 FQNEAQ (reference sequence).

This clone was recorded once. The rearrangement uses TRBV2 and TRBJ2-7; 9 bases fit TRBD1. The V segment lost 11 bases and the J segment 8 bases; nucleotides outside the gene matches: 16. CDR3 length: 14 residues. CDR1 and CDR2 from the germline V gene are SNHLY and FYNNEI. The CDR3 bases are TGTGCCTCACTATGGGGCGGGACAGGGAAAAAGCAGTACTTC. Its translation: CASLWGGTGKKQYF. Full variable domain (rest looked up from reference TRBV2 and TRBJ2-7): EPEVTQTPSHQVTQMGQEVILRCVPISNHLYFYWYRQILGQKVEFLVSFYNNEISEKSEIFDDQFSVERPDGSNFTLKIRSTKLEDSAMYFCASLWGGTGKKQYFGPGTRLTVT.

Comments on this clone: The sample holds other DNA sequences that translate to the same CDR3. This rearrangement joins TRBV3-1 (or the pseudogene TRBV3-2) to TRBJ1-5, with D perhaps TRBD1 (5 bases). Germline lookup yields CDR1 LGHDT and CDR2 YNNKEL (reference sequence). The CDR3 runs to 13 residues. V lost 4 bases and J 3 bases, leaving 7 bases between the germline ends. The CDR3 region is CASSRGDNQPQHF. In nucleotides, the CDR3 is TGTGCCAGCAGCCGGGGGGACAATCAGCCCCAGCATTTT.

Here the CDR3 DNA reads TGTGCCAGTAGACTAGCGGGGGGTTCCGGGGAGCTGTTTTTT. It translates to CASRLAGGSGELFF. This rearrangement joins TRBV19 to TRBJ2-2; 12 bases are shared with TRBD2. Germline CDR1 is LNHDA and CDR2 is SQIVND (reference sequence). J gave up 6 bases and V 6 bases, and 2 bases lay outside the gene matches. The CDR3 covers 14 residues.

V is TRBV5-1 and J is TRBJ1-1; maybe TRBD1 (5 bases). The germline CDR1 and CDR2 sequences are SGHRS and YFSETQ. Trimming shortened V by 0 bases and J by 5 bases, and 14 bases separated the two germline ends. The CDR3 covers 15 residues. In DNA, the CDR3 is TGCGCCAGCAGCTTGGTCGCAGGGCTGGTTACTGAAGCTTTCTTT. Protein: CASSLVAGLVTEAFF.

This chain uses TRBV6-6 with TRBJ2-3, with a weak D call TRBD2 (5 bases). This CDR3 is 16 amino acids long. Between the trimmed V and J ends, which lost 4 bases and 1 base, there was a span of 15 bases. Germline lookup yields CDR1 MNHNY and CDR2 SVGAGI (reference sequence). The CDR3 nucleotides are TGTGCCAGCAGTTTAGGACTCATGCAGGGCACAGATACGCAGTATTTT. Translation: CASSLGLMQGTDTQYF.

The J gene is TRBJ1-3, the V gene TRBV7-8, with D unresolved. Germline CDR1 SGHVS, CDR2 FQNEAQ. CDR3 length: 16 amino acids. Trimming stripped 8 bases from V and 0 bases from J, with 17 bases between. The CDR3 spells CASALPGEVSGNTIYF. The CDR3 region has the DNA TGTGCCAGCGCACTCCCCGGGGAGGTCTCTGGAAACACCATATATTTT. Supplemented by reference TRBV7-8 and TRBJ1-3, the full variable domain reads GAGVSQSPRYKVAKRGQDVALRCDPISGHVSLFWYQQALGQGPEFLTYFQNEAQLDKSGLPSDRFFAERPEGSVSTLKIQRTQQEDSAVYLCASALPGEVSGNTIYFGEGSWLTVV.

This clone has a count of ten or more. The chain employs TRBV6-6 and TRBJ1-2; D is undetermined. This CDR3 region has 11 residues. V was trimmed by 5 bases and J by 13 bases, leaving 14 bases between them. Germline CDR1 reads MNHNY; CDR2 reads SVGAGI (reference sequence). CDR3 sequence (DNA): TGTGCCAGCAGTGACGCCATATGGGCCACCTTC. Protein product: CASSDAIWATF.

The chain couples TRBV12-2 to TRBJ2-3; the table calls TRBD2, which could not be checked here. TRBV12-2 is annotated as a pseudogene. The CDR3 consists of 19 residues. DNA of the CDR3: TGTGCAAGTCGCCAAACGTATCCGGGACTAGCGGGGTGTTCAGATACGCAGTATTTT. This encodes CASRQTYPGLAGCSDTQYF.

The CDR3 spells CASSLHWTQEAGELFF. In DNA form, the CDR3 reads TGCGCCAGCAGCCTCCATTGGACACAAGAGGCCGGGGAGCTGTTTTTT. This chain links TRBV4-3 with TRBJ2-2; weak D call: TRBD1 (5 bases). Germline V lookup: CDR1 LGHNA, CDR2 YSLEER. Trimming shortened V by 4 bases and J by 6 bases, and 18 bases separated the two germline ends. The CDR3 length is 16 residues.

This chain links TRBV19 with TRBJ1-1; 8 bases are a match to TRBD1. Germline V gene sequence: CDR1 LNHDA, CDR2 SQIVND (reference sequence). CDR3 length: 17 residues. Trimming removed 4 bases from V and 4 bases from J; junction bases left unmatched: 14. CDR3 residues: CASSKGTGRALGTEAFF. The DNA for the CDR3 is TGTGCCAGTAGTAAAGGGACAGGTCGAGCTCTGGGCACTGAAGCTTTCTTT.

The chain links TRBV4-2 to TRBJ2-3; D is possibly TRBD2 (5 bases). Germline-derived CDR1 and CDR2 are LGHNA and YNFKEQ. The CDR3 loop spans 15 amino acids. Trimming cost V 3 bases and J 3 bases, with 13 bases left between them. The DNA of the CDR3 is TGTGCCAGCAGCCACCCGGGAACAGAAACAGATACGCAGTATTTT. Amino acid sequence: CASSHPGTETDTQYF.

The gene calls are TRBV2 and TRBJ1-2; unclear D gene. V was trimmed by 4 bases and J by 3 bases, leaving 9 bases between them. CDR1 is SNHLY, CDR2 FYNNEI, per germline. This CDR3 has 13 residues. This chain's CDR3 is CASSGDYHYGYTF. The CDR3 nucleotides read TGTGCCAGCAGTGGAGACTACCACTATGGCTACACCTTC.